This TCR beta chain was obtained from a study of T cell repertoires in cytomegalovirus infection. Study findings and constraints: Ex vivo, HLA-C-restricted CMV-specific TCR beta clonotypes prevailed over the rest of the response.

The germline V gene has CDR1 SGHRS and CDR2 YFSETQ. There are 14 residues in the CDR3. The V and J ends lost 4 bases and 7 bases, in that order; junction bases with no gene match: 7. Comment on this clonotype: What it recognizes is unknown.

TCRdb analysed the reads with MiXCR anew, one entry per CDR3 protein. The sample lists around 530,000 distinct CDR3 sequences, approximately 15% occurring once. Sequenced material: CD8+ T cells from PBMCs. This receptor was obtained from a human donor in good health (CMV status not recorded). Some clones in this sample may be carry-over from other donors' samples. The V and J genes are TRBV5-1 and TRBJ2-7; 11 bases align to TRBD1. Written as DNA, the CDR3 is TGCGCCAGCAGCCCCGGGACAGGGGGTAAAGAGCAGTACTTC. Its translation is CASSPGTGGKEQYF.